This T cell receptor (beta chain) appears in the sequencing data of a study of T cell responses to AZD1222 COVID-19 vaccine. General study points: In a largely white British group with more females than males, clonal diversity was possibly underestimated. Only 6 or 7 individuals given AZD1222 were seropositive at baseline.

Concerning this clone itself: Its antigen is unknown.

The repertoire was sequenced with immunoSEQ multiplex PCR; TCRdb's copy has only in-frame clones and lacks some. The sample carries 200,000 or so clones, approximately 94% recorded once. This material consisted of peripheral blood, taken on day 0 of AZD1222 vaccination. The sequence derives from an adult in good health.

The CDR3 region is CASSVGLAGYEQYF. The CDR3 DNA reads TGTGCCAGCAGCGTGGGACTAGCGGGCTACGAGCAGTACTTC. The chain joins TRBV11-2 to TRBJ2-7, with 12 bases that match TRBD2. There are 14 residues in the CDR3. Germline loops: CDR1 SGHAT, CDR2 FQNNGV. Trimming removed 5 bases from V and 3 bases from J; junction bases left unmatched: 2.